This is a list of T cell receptor beta chains from one sample in a study of OX40 agonist ivuxolimab in advanced cancers. Produced via immunoSEQ multiplex PCR; TCRdb's table is partial and in-frame only. Of about 94,000 clones in the sample, less than 95% were seen once. The sequencing used CD4+ or CD8+ T cells sorted from blood, collected in a trial of the OX40 agonist ivuxolimab. These receptor sequences come from an adult with an advanced solid tumor such as melanoma, head and neck, liver or kidney cancer. CDR3s include the opening cysteine and the closing phenylalanine or tryptophan.

v_gene	j_gene	CDR3aa
TRBV15	TRBJ1-4	CATSRSARGNEKLFF
TRBV28	TRBJ2-7	CASTRYYEQYF
TRBV20-1	TRBJ1-2	CSARENYGYTF
TRBV18	TRBJ2-1	CASSPPGLLSNEQFF
TRBV11-3	TRBJ2-1	CASSLASGSSTPNEQFF
TRBV11-3	TRBJ1-1	CASSPGYLNTEAFF
TRBV25-1	TRBJ1-2	CASRDWNYGYTF
TRBV7-7	TRBJ2-1	CASSRLTGSSYNEQFF
TRBV4-2	TRBJ1-5	CASSQERTGGQPQHF
TRBV19	TRBJ1-2	CASRRGEYDYGYTF
TRBV19	TRBJ2-7	CASSRKTSGSYEQYF
TRBV5-1	TRBJ2-5	CASSQGRIQETQYF
TRBV25-1	TRBJ2-7	CASSEAGPSYEQYF
TRBV9	TRBJ2-7	CASSPGTSGRGTVYEQYF
TRBV28	TRBJ1-1	CASSPPGTREAFF
TRBV27	TRBJ1-4	CASSYKPWTNEKLFF
TRBV5-1	TRBJ1-1	CASSQGQAHTEAFF
TRBV6-1	TRBJ2-3	CASSERGWDTQYF
TRBV30	TRBJ2-7	CAWSVLREVYEQYF
TRBV5-4	TRBJ2-5	CASSDGRATETQYF
TRBV5-4	TRBJ2-1	CASSLAAGLSYNEQFF
TRBV19	TRBJ1-3	CASLPQGSSGNTIYF
TRBV6-4	TRBJ1-1	CASRHGQGEAFF
TRBV7-9	TRBJ2-1	CASSLGRGAIYNEQFF
TRBV5-1	TRBJ1-6	CASSLVGTGRSYNSPLHF
TRBV11-2	TRBJ1-1	CASSRGLTNTEAFF
TRBV6-6	TRBJ1-3	CASSSLQNSGNTIYF
TRBV9	TRBJ2-1	CASSVEWTGGSEQFF
TRBV5-4	TRBJ1-1	CASSFRSGLNTEAFF
TRBV7-2	TRBJ2-4	CASSRLATGGENIQYF
TRBV7-9	TRBJ1-1	CASSLTGDTEAFF
TRBV5-1	TRBJ1-2	CASSEGAGYFNYGYTF
TRBV10-3	TRBJ2-7	CAIRAGVKVDEQYF
TRBV11-3	TRBJ1-1	CASSFRRNTEAFF
TRBV4-3	TRBJ2-7	CASSQVSGVGYEQYF
TRBV7-9	TRBJ2-7	CASSGSGYHSYEQYF
TRBV7-2	TRBJ2-3	CASSPRSGRAVDTQYF
TRBV5-4	TRBJ1-6	CASSLPTIPSAPLHF
TRBV5-1	TRBJ1-2	CASSMAGQSIHTF
TRBV7-2	TRBJ2-2	CASTLDSFNTGELFF